The 5 T cell receptor beta chains below were found in one sample sequenced in a study of blood T cells in healthy people across ages. A second PCR, run for roughly 7 to 12 cycles, used a sample-barcoded 5' primer plus a J-beta primer mix. Via MiXCR, TCRdb re-called the 5' RACE reads, giving one row per CDR3 protein. Of 650,000 to 800,000 distinct CDR3 sequences listed, under 45% are singletons. Sequenced input: blood. The receptor source for this set is a man aged 55 to 69 in good health.

This chain links TRBV24-1 with TRBJ2-5, with D perhaps TRBD1 (6 bases). The germline gives CDR1 KGHDR, CDR2 SFDVKD. V was clipped by 3 bases and J by 12 bases, with 13 bases between them. The CDR3 covers 12 residues. The CDR3 bases are TGTGCCACCAGTGATCGCCTGGGGGCGGAGTACTTC. Translation gives CATSDRLGAEYF.

This clonotype came up once. CDR3 region: CASSHGTGTLYGYTF. The CDR3 DNA reads as TGTGCCAGCAGTCATGGGACAGGTACTCTCTATGGCTACACCTTC. The chain carries TRBV27 and TRBJ1-2; 8 nucleotides agree with TRBD1. Germline assignment: CDR1 MNHEY and CDR2 SMNVEV (reference sequence). With V trimmed by 5 bases and J by 4 bases, 9 bases remained unmatched. This CDR3 is built from 15 residues.

This clonotype was seen only a few times. The rearrangement links TRBV4-3 to TRBJ2-3; 8 bases match TRBD2. The CDR3 totals 16 residues. CDR1 LGHNA and CDR2 YSLEER come from the germline V gene. The J segment lost 3 bases and the V segment lost 4 bases, leaving 9 bases of the junction unmatched. CDR3 in amino acids: CASSLSGAGATDTQYF. CDR3 sequence (DNA): TGCGCCAGCAGCCTTAGCGGGGCGGGCGCGACAGATACGCAGTATTTT.

This chain connects TRBV27 to TRBJ1-4; tentative D call: TRBD1 (5 bases). This CDR3 contains 14 residues. The V and J ends lost 2 bases and 3 bases respectively, with 7 bases between them. Germline assignment: CDR1 MNHEY and CDR2 SMNVEV (reference sequence). Here the CDR3 DNA reads TGTGCCAGCAGTTTAGGGGGGGCTAATGAAAAACTGTTTTTT. It is translated as CASSLGGANEKLFF.

This clonotype was recorded many times. The chain carries TRBV7-2 and TRBJ2-5, with TRBD2 matching over 15 bases. The V gene's germline CDR1 is SGHTA and CDR2 FQGNSA. The V and J ends lost 5 bases and 6 bases, in that order; junction bases with no gene match: 7. There are 16 residues in the CDR3. The DNA for the CDR3 is TGTGCCAGCAGCCCCCGGACTAGCGGGGGGGCAAAGACCCAGTACTTC. Translated, it gives CASSPRTSGGAKTQYF.